Listed below are T cell receptor beta chains from one sample, sequenced in a study of T cell responses to AZD1222 COVID-19 vaccine. TCRdb's copy holds only in-frame clones and misses some; the assay was immunoSEQ multiplex PCR. This sample has 150,000 or so clones, with 90% found just once. The material was peripheral blood, obtained 28 days after the second AZD1222 dose. The receptors were sampled from an adult who received the AZD1222 COVID-19 vaccine. The CDR3 runs from the conserved cysteine through the conserved F or W. The D gene is left open where the match is weak. Clone size is not always given. Where it is, it says once, few, many or a class for expanded clones.

j_gene: TRBJ2-5
abundance: -
v_gene: TRBV5-4
d_gene: TRBD2
CDR3aa: CASSLVVAAGAQETQYF
CDR3nt: TGTGCCAGCAGCTTGGTCGTAGCAGCGGGGGCCCAAGAGACCCAGTACTTC

j_gene: TRBJ2-1
abundance: -
v_gene: TRBV28
d_gene: TRBD2
CDR3aa: CASSTGTSGNNEQFF
CDR3nt: TGTGCCAGCAGTACCGGGACTAGCGGAAACAATGAGCAGTTCTTC

j_gene: TRBJ1-2
abundance: -
v_gene: TRBV5-1
d_gene: -
CDR3aa: CASSSGGDGYTF
CDR3nt: TGCGCCAGCAGCTCGGGTGGGGACGGCTACACCTTC

j_gene: TRBJ1-2
abundance: -
v_gene: TRBV6-6
d_gene: -
CDR3aa: CASSPLEGDMSGYTF
CDR3nt: TGTGCCAGCAGCCCCTTAGAGGGGGATATGAGTGGCTACACCTTC

j_gene: TRBJ2-1
abundance: -
v_gene: TRBV11-3
d_gene: TRBD1
CDR3aa: CASSRMAGTGQFF
CDR3nt: TGTGCCAGCAGCCGAATGGCCGGGACAGGACAGTTCTTC

j_gene: TRBJ2-1
abundance: -
v_gene: TRBV5-4
d_gene: -
CDR3aa: CASRTAGAGWDNEQFF
CDR3nt: TGTGCCAGCAGGACGGCTGGGGCGGGGTGGGACAATGAGCAGTTCTTC

j_gene: TRBJ1-5
abundance: -
v_gene: TRBV7-2
d_gene: -
CDR3aa: CASSLEDTDQPQHF
CDR3nt: TGTGCCAGCAGCTTAGAGGACACTGATCAGCCCCAGCATTTT

j_gene: TRBJ2-6
abundance: -
v_gene: TRBV3-1/TRBV3-2
d_gene: -
CDR3aa: CASSTQQGSGANVLTF
CDR3nt: TGTGCCAGCAGCACCCAACAGGGTTCTGGGGCCAACGTCCTGACTTTC

j_gene: TRBJ1-1
abundance: -
v_gene: TRBV5-6
d_gene: TRBD1
CDR3aa: CASSRRQGAKAFF
CDR3nt: TGTGCCAGCAGCCGCCGGCAGGGGGCAAAGGCTTTCTTT

j_gene: TRBJ1-6
abundance: -
v_gene: TRBV3-1/TRBV3-2
d_gene: -
CDR3aa: CASSQEGGDSPLHF
CDR3nt: TGTGCCAGCAGCCAAGAGGGCGGGGATTCACCCCTCCACTTT

j_gene: TRBJ1-2
abundance: -
v_gene: TRBV29-1
d_gene: -
CDR3aa: CSVEPPMRGYGYTF
CDR3nt: TGCAGCGTTGAGCCCCCGATGAGGGGCTATGGCTACACCTTC

j_gene: TRBJ1-4
abundance: -
v_gene: TRBV2
d_gene: -
CDR3aa: CASSLQGVRNEKLFF
CDR3nt: TGTGCCAGCAGTCTTCAGGGAGTTCGTAATGAAAAACTGTTTTTT

j_gene: TRBJ1-2
abundance: -
v_gene: TRBV28
d_gene: -
CDR3aa: CASTNRGYGYTF
CDR3nt: TGTGCCAGCACTAACCGGGGGTATGGCTACACCTTC

j_gene: TRBJ2-1
abundance: -
v_gene: TRBV6-5
d_gene: -
CDR3aa: CASTRLFWTTPEQFF
CDR3nt: TGTGCCAGCACTAGGCTTTTTTGGACTACGCCTGAGCAGTTCTTC

j_gene: TRBJ1-6
abundance: -
v_gene: TRBV10-3
d_gene: TRBD1
CDR3aa: CAISESKSAGGNSPLHF
CDR3nt: TGTGCCATCAGTGAGTCTAAGTCAGCAGGGGGTAATTCACCCCTCCACTTT

j_gene: TRBJ2-5
abundance: -
v_gene: TRBV28
d_gene: -
CDR3aa: CASSFPSIQETQYF
CDR3nt: TGTGCCAGCAGTTTCCCCAGTATCCAAGAGACCCAGTACTTC

j_gene: TRBJ2-7
abundance: -
v_gene: TRBV25-1
d_gene: -
CDR3aa: CASSEPGIAHYEQYF
CDR3nt: TGTGCCAGCAGTGAACCGGGTATAGCCCACTACGAGCAGTACTTC

j_gene: TRBJ1-2
abundance: -
v_gene: TRBV6-2/TRBV6-3
d_gene: -
CDR3aa: CASSYQGKPRGYTF
CDR3nt: TGTGCCAGCAGTTACCAGGGAAAGCCGCGTGGCTACACCTTC

j_gene: TRBJ1-1
abundance: -
v_gene: TRBV6-5
d_gene: TRBD1
CDR3aa: CASRAADRLGTEAFF
CDR3nt: TGTGCCAGCAGAGCCGCGGACAGGCTTGGCACTGAAGCTTTCTTT

j_gene: TRBJ2-7
abundance: -
v_gene: TRBV4-2
d_gene: TRBD2
CDR3aa: CASSQDLVSGGNYEQYF
CDR3nt: TGTGCCAGCAGCCAAGACCTAGTGTCGGGAGGGAACTACGAGCAGTACTTC

j_gene: TRBJ2-6
abundance: -
v_gene: TRBV4-2
d_gene: TRBD1
CDR3aa: CASRQQGTPYSGANVLTF
CDR3nt: TGTGCCAGCAGACAACAGGGGACCCCCTACTCTGGGGCCAACGTCCTGACTTTC

j_gene: TRBJ1-2
abundance: -
v_gene: TRBV11-2
d_gene: -
CDR3aa: CASSQGQNYGYTF
CDR3nt: TGTGCCAGCAGTCAGGGGCAGAACTATGGCTACACCTTC

j_gene: TRBJ2-1
abundance: -
v_gene: TRBV6-5
d_gene: -
CDR3aa: CASRRGQDVYNEQFF
CDR3nt: TGTGCCAGCAGACGCGGACAAGATGTCTACAATGAGCAGTTCTTC

j_gene: TRBJ1-4
abundance: -
v_gene: TRBV5-1
d_gene: TRBD1
CDR3aa: CASSLSGTGEEKLFF
CDR3nt: TGCGCCAGCAGCTTGTCAGGGACAGGGGAGGAAAAACTGTTTTTT

j_gene: TRBJ2-3
abundance: -
v_gene: TRBV5-1
d_gene: TRBD2
CDR3aa: CASSLAGAGSTDTQYF
CDR3nt: TGCGCCAGCAGCTTGGCCGGAGCGGGGAGCACAGATACGCAGTATTTT

j_gene: TRBJ1-6
abundance: -
v_gene: TRBV19
d_gene: -
CDR3aa: CASSIQGVGRSPLHF
CDR3nt: TGTGCCAGTAGTATACAGGGAGTAGGTCGGTCACCCCTCCACTTT

j_gene: TRBJ2-3
abundance: once
v_gene: TRBV7-8
d_gene: TRBD2
CDR3aa: CASSLGSGTLDTDTQYF
CDR3nt: TGTGCCAGCAGCTTAGGAAGCGGGACCCTCGACACAGATACGCAGTATTTT

j_gene: TRBJ1-5
abundance: -
v_gene: TRBV6-5
d_gene: -
CDR3aa: CASHRDESNQPQHF
CDR3nt: TGTGCCAGTCACAGGGATGAGAGCAATCAGCCCCAGCATTTT

j_gene: TRBJ2-2
abundance: -
v_gene: TRBV6-1
d_gene: TRBD1
CDR3aa: CASSDRQTGFLSGELFF
CDR3nt: TGTGCCAGCAGTGACCGACAGACAGGGTTCTTGTCCGGGGAGCTGTTTTTT

j_gene: TRBJ2-3
abundance: -
v_gene: TRBV7-6
d_gene: TRBD2
CDR3aa: CASSFGGGRTDTQYF
CDR3nt: TGTGCCAGCAGCTTTGGCGGGGGGAGGACAGATACGCAGTATTTT

j_gene: TRBJ2-1
abundance: -
v_gene: TRBV3-1/TRBV3-2
d_gene: -
CDR3aa: CASSGGSYNEQFF
CDR3nt: TGTGCCAGCAGCGGGGGCTCCTACAATGAGCAGTTCTTC

j_gene: TRBJ1-5
abundance: -
v_gene: TRBV14
d_gene: -
CDR3aa: CASSQMSGQPQHF
CDR3nt: TGTGCCAGCAGCCAAATGTCCGGTCAGCCCCAGCATTTT

j_gene: TRBJ1-2
abundance: -
v_gene: TRBV6-5
d_gene: TRBD1
CDR3aa: CASSYSATGGYGYTF
CDR3nt: TGTGCCAGCAGTTACTCTGCCACAGGGGGCTATGGCTACACCTTC

j_gene: TRBJ2-7
abundance: -
v_gene: TRBV3-1/TRBV3-2
d_gene: TRBD1
CDR3aa: CASSQATGDQYF
CDR3nt: TGTGCCAGCAGCCAAGCTACAGGGGACCAGTACTTC

j_gene: TRBJ1-3
abundance: -
v_gene: TRBV6-5
d_gene: TRBD1
CDR3aa: CASSPDRENTIYF
CDR3nt: TGTGCCAGCAGTCCCGACAGGGAGAACACCATATATTTT

j_gene: TRBJ2-7
abundance: -
v_gene: TRBV6-5
d_gene: -
CDR3aa: CASSYPGSNYEQYF
CDR3nt: TGTGCCAGCAGTTACCCAGGGTCGAACTACGAGCAGTACTTC

j_gene: TRBJ1-5
abundance: -
v_gene: TRBV19
d_gene: TRBD1
CDR3aa: CATDRGYSNQPQHF
CDR3nt: TGTGCCACCGACAGGGGATATAGCAATCAGCCCCAGCATTTT

j_gene: TRBJ2-5
abundance: once
v_gene: TRBV18
d_gene: -
CDR3aa: CASSRGDGQETQYF
CDR3nt: TGTGCCAGCTCACGCGGGGACGGCCAAGAGACCCAGTACTTC

j_gene: TRBJ1-2
abundance: -
v_gene: TRBV19
d_gene: -
CDR3aa: CATALWPYGYTF
CDR3nt: TGTGCCACCGCACTGTGGCCCTATGGCTACACCTTC

j_gene: TRBJ2-7
abundance: -
v_gene: TRBV5-4
d_gene: TRBD1
CDR3aa: CASSSPGQGGYEQYF
CDR3nt: TGTGCCAGCAGCTCACCGGGACAGGGGGGTTACGAGCAGTACTTC

j_gene: TRBJ2-7
abundance: -
v_gene: TRBV2
d_gene: -
CDR3aa: CASSRDRTYEQYF
CDR3nt: TGTGCCAGCAGCCGGGACCGGACCTACGAGCAGTACTTC

j_gene: TRBJ2-1
abundance: -
v_gene: TRBV7-2
d_gene: -
CDR3aa: CASSPSRPLGWNEQFF
CDR3nt: TGTGCCAGCAGCCCGAGCAGACCCCTCGGGTGGAATGAGCAGTTCTTC

j_gene: TRBJ1-2
abundance: -
v_gene: TRBV30
d_gene: -
CDR3aa: CAWSDGEGYTF
CDR3nt: TGTGCCTGGAGTGACGGGGAAGGCTACACCTTC

j_gene: TRBJ2-3
abundance: -
v_gene: TRBV25-1
d_gene: TRBD1
CDR3aa: CASSERDRATDTQYF
CDR3nt: TGTGCCAGCAGTGAGAGGGACAGGGCCACAGATACGCAGTATTTT

j_gene: TRBJ2-7
abundance: -
v_gene: TRBV24-1
d_gene: -
CDR3aa: CATASASYEQYF
CDR3nt: TGTGCCACCGCTAGCGCCTCCTACGAGCAGTACTTC

j_gene: TRBJ1-2
abundance: few
v_gene: TRBV18
d_gene: TRBD1
CDR3aa: CASSRDRGLGYTF
CDR3nt: TGTGCCAGCTCGCGGGACAGGGGCCTAGGCTACACCTTC

j_gene: TRBJ2-3
abundance: -
v_gene: TRBV4-2
d_gene: TRBD2
CDR3aa: CASSQEDASGRDSTDTQYF
CDR3nt: TGTGCCAGCAGCCAAGAGGACGCGAGCGGGAGGGATAGCACAGATACGCAGTATTTT

j_gene: TRBJ2-7
abundance: -
v_gene: TRBV28
d_gene: TRBD2
CDR3aa: CASRSGSDEQYF
CDR3nt: TGTGCCAGCAGGAGCGGGAGTGACGAGCAGTACTTC

j_gene: TRBJ1-4
abundance: -
v_gene: TRBV7-2
d_gene: -
CDR3aa: CASSFGLANEKLFF
CDR3nt: TGTGCCAGCAGCTTCGGCCTCGCTAATGAAAAACTGTTTTTT

j_gene: TRBJ1-6
abundance: -
v_gene: TRBV18
d_gene: -
CDR3aa: CASSIDRYNSPLHF
CDR3nt: TGTGCCAGCTCAATTGACAGATATAATTCACCCCTCCACTTT

j_gene: TRBJ2-3
abundance: -
v_gene: TRBV5-8
d_gene: TRBD1
CDR3aa: CASSLEGTGTDTQYF
CDR3nt: TGTGCCAGCAGCTTGGAGGGGACAGGCACAGATACGCAGTATTTT

j_gene: TRBJ2-3
abundance: -
v_gene: TRBV14
d_gene: TRBD1
CDR3aa: CASSQLPGQGTDTQYF
CDR3nt: TGTGCCAGCAGCCAATTACCGGGACAGGGAACAGATACGCAGTATTTT

j_gene: TRBJ2-7
abundance: -
v_gene: TRBV5-6
d_gene: -
CDR3aa: CASSLGPYGYEQYF
CDR3nt: TGTGCCAGCAGCTTAGGACCCTATGGCTACGAGCAGTACTTC